These T cell receptor beta chains were read from a single sample in a study of CD8+CD57+ T cells in acquired aplastic anemia. MiXCR was run by TCRdb on the reads, yielding one entry per CDR3 protein. The table shows some 150,000 distinct CDR3 sequences, with 70% to 80% occurring only once. Material for sequencing was sorted CD4+, CD8+, or CD8+CD57+ T cells (not recorded which) from PBMCs. The receptors derive from a human donor with aplastic anemia. Both conserved end residues are part of each CDR3. The D gene is left open where the match is weak. Clone sizes are given selectively: once, few, many, or a class where the clone is expanded.

J gene	clone size	V gene	D gene	CDR3 protein	CDR3 DNA
TRBJ1-1	.	TRBV19	.	CASSISPEVNTEAFF	TGTGCCAGTAGTATAAGCCCAGAAGTGAACACTGAAGCTTTCTTT
TRBJ2-3	.	TRBV10-3	TRBD2	CAISSSGKGTDTQYF	TGTGCCATCAGTTCTAGCGGGAAGGGCACAGATACGCAGTATTTT
TRBJ1-1	many	TRBV7-8	.	CASSSGALNTEAFF	TGTGCCAGCAGCTCGGGGGCGTTGAACACTGAAGCTTTCTTT
TRBJ2-3	.	TRBV20-1	.	CSARETRRWDTQYF	TGCAGTGCTAGGGAGACACGCCGTTGGGATACGCAGTATTTT
TRBJ1-1	.	TRBV5-4	.	CASSFFENTEAFF	TGTGCCAGCAGCTTTTTTGAGAACACTGAAGCTTTCTTT
TRBJ1-2	few	TRBV29-1	TRBD1	CSVEGTGPYGYTF	TGCAGCGTTGAGGGGACAGGGCCCTATGGCTACACCTTC
TRBJ1-2	.	TRBV6-2/TRBV6-3	.	CASGPPYYGYTF	TGTGCCAGCGGTCCTCCTTACTATGGCTACACCTTC
TRBJ2-5	.	TRBV9	TRBD2	CASSVAGTSGGETQYF	TGTGCCAGCAGCGTAGCTGGGACTAGCGGGGGAGAGACCCAGTACTTC
TRBJ1-3	.	TRBV25-1	.	CASSPRGSAGNTIYF	TGTGCCAGCAGTCCCCGGGGTTCGGCTGGAAACACCATATATTTT
TRBJ2-5	.	TRBV24-1	TRBD1	CATSDWLGTEETQYF	TGTGCCACCAGTGATTGGTTGGGGACAGAAGAGACCCAGTACTTC
TRBJ1-1	.	TRBV5-6	TRBD1	CASRGDRGRTEAFF	TGTGCCAGCAGGGGGGACAGGGGGCGGACTGAAGCTTTCTTT
TRBJ2-5	once	TRBV20-1	.	CSAKKQGGETQYF	TGCAGTGCTAAAAAACAGGGCGGAGAGACCCAGTACTTC
TRBJ2-7	.	TRBV25-1	TRBD2	CASSEFGLAGHYEQYF	TGTGCCAGCAGTGAATTCGGGCTAGCGGGCCACTACGAGCAGTACTTC
TRBJ2-7	.	TRBV14	.	CASSHGAYYEQYF	TGTGCCAGCAGCCACGGGGCTTACTACGAGCAGTACTTC
TRBJ1-1	.	TRBV2	.	CASMRTVNGNTEAFF	TGTGCCAGCATGAGGACAGTGAACGGGAACACTGAAGCTTTCTTT
TRBJ1-2	.	TRBV12-3/TRBV12-4	.	CASSPGEGRNGYTF	TGTGCCAGCAGCCCAGGGGAAGGTCGAAATGGCTACACCTTC